The 22 T cell receptor beta chains given below trace back to one sample, sequenced in a study of shared clonotypes between healthy human individuals. Produced via immunoSEQ multiplex PCR; TCRdb's table is partial and in-frame only. The table lists fewer than 3 million clones, under 95% of them singletons. Sequencing input: naive CD4+ T cells from PBMCs. Subset meaning: CD45RA+ positively selected. All receptors come from a man younger than 35 in good health. Some clones in this sample may be carry-over from other donors' samples.

The chain has TRBV28 and TRBJ2-2; TRBD2 matches at 13 bases. This CDR3 has 16 residues. From germline, CDR1 is MDHEN and CDR2 SYDVKM. V lost 4 bases to trimming and J lost 7 bases; unmatched junction nucleotides: 6. The CDR3 protein is CASSSPGLAGYGELFF. CDR3 DNA: TGTGCCAGCAGTTCCCCGGGACTAGCGGGATACGGGGAGCTGTTTTTT.

This clone was picked up a small number of times. The same CDR3 is also encoded by other DNA sequences in this sample. The chain links TRBV7-3 to TRBJ1-1, with D unclear. The V end lost 0 bases, the J end lost 1 base, and 3 bases lay between the germline ends. CDR3 length: 13 amino acids. CDR1 is SGHTA, CDR2 FQGTGA, per germline. The CDR3 here is CASSLTGNTEAFF. The CDR3 DNA reads as TGTGCCAGCAGCTTAACTGGGAACACTGAAGCTTTCTTT.

This sequence joins TRBV5-1 and TRBJ2-7; D assignment may be TRBD1 or TRBD2 (5 bases each). CDR1 and CDR2 (germline): SGHRS, YFSETQ. The CDR3 extends over 13 amino acids. V was clipped by 0 bases and J by 11 bases, with 15 bases between them. This CDR3 is CASSLDPTGTEYF. The CDR3 DNA reads TGCGCCAGCAGCTTGGACCCCACCGGGACGGAGTACTTC.

The chain links TRBV9 to TRBJ2-1; TRBD1 is a possible D gene (6 bases). Trimming took off 1 base at V and 7 bases at J, with 15 bases between the two ends. The CDR3 totals 15 residues. The V gene's germline CDR1 is SGDLS and CDR2 YYNGEE. The CDR3 DNA sequence: TGTGCCAGCAGCGTAAATCCGGTTAGGGGGAATGAGCAGTTCTTC. Encoded protein: CASSVNPVRGNEQFF.

This chain links TRBV11-2 with TRBJ1-1; D is ambiguous. V was shortened by 8 bases and J by 12 bases, with 16 bases between the two germline ends. The CDR3 spans 11 residues. Germline values: CDR1 SGHAT, CDR2 FQNNGV. CDR3 loop: CASGRLGSTFF. CDR3 in DNA: TGTGCCAGCGGGCGGTTGGGCTCGACTTTCTTT. The full variable domain, with the rest looked up from reference TRBV11-2 and TRBJ1-1, is EAGVAQSPRYKIIEKRQSVAFWCNPISGHATLYWYQQILGQGPKLLIQFQNNGVVDDSQLPKDRFSAERLKGVDSTLKIQPAKLEDSAVYLCASGRLGSTFFGQGTRLTVV.

This clone occurred a few times. This chain links TRBV6-1 with TRBJ2-5, with D tentatively TRBD2 (6 bases). The V and J ends lost 3 bases and 1 base respectively, with 6 bases between them. The CDR3 is 13 amino acids. Per the germline V gene, CDR1 is MNHNS and CDR2 is SASEGT. The CDR3 sequence is CASSDGGQETQYF. CDR3 sequence (DNA): TGTGCCAGCAGTGACGGGGGCCAAGAGACCCAGTACTTC.

This clone showed up just once. This sequence joins TRBV5-1 and TRBJ2-3; D not certain. V dropped 0 bases and J dropped 1 base, with 18 bases sitting between them. Germline CDR1 SGHRS, CDR2 YFSETQ. The CDR3 totals 18 residues. Here the CDR3 reads CASSLAVFGTAGTDTQYF. The CDR3 DNA follows: TGCGCCAGCAGCTTGGCCGTTTTTGGAACGGCGGGCACAGATACGCAGTATTTT.

The V call is TRBV29-1, the J call TRBJ1-1; D is possibly TRBD1 (5 bases). CDR1 SQVTM and CDR2 ANQGSEA come from the germline V gene. The CDR3 length is 14 residues. V shed 5 bases and J shed 2 bases, with 15 bases lying between them. CDR3 coding DNA: TGCAGCGTTCAGCGTGGGGGACTCAACACTGAAGCTTTCTTT. Translated: CSVQRGGLNTEAFF.

J is TRBJ1-3 and V is TRBV6-5; D gene unclear. CDR1 MNHEY and CDR2 SVGAGI come from the germline V gene. Deletions cut 7 bases from V and 2 bases from J, with 15 bases between. The CDR3 totals 15 residues. CDR3 in amino acids: CASTPRWTAGNTIYF. The CDR3 DNA is TGTGCCAGCACCCCCCGTTGGACTGCTGGAAACACCATATATTTT.

As regards this clone: This specimen includes other DNA sequences encoding the same CDR3. The rearrangement joins TRBV11-2 to TRBJ2-7; D possibly corresponds to TRBD2 (5 bases). The CDR3 length is 12 residues. Germline V gives CDR1 SGHAT, CDR2 FQNNGV. Trimming removed 2 bases from V and 6 bases from J, with 8 bases in between. This CDR3 is CASSLSRGEQYF. The CDR3 DNA is TGTGCCAGCAGCTTATCCCGGGGCGAGCAGTACTTC.

The chain uses TRBV18 and TRBJ1-2; D is ambiguous. V was trimmed by 3 bases and J by 8 bases, leaving 13 bases between them. Per the germline V gene, CDR1 is KGHSH and CDR2 is LQKENI. The CDR3 has 13 amino acids. The CDR3 region has the DNA TGTGCCAGCTCACCCGGAGGGTCTGAAGGCTACACCTTC. Its protein is CASSPGGSEGYTF.

V gene TRBV7-9 combines with J gene TRBJ2-3; D might be TRBD1 (5 bases). Germline CDR1 reads SEHNR; CDR2 reads FQNEAQ (reference sequence). The CDR3 is made up of 17 amino acids. Deletions cut 7 bases from V and 3 bases from J, with 23 bases between. For the CDR3, the DNA is TGTGCCAGCAACTCAGTGCCAGGCAGGGTGAGGACAGATACGCAGTATTTT. As protein: CASNSVPGRVRTDTQYF.

The chain carries TRBV5-4 and TRBJ2-4, with 9 bases matching TRBD2. The CDR3 covers 17 residues. Germline V CDR1 and CDR2: SGHNT, YYREEE (reference sequence). Trimming took 4 bases from V and 3 from J; bases not matched to a gene: 11. The CDR3 loop reads CASSPSGSGSLKNIQYF. The CDR3 region has the DNA TGTGCCAGCAGCCCCTCGGGTAGCGGGAGTCTCAAAAACATTCAGTACTTC.

The chain links TRBV7-8 to TRBJ1-1, with no clear D. There are 15 residues in the CDR3. Germline CDR1 and CDR2: SGHVS and FQNEAQ. The germline V and J ends were trimmed by 1 base and 1 base, with 10 bases remaining between them. DNA for the CDR3: TGTGCCAGCAGCTTAGTGTGGCAGAGGAACACTGAAGCTTTCTTT. This translates into CASSLVWQRNTEAFF.

The chain employs TRBV18 and TRBJ2-7, with 8 bases lining up with TRBD1. The CDR3 covers 16 residues. CDR1 is KGHSH and CDR2 is LQKENI in the germline V gene. After removal of 6 bases from V and 0 bases from J, the junction contained 10 bases not matched to a gene. CDR3 in DNA: TGTGCCAGCTCGCTCCAGGGGGCTGGAAGCTCCTACGAGCAGTACTTC. Translating gives CASSLQGAGSSYEQYF.

The chain carries TRBV5-5 and TRBJ2-3; D uncertain. This CDR3 comprises 15 residues. V dropped 0 bases and J dropped 0 bases, with 8 bases sitting between them. Per the germline V gene, CDR1 is SGHKS and CDR2 is YYEKEE (reference sequence). In DNA, the CDR3 is TGTGCCAGCAGCTTGGATACCTTTAGCACAGATACGCAGTATTTT. Its translation: CASSLDTFSTDTQYF.

The chain is built from TRBV11-2 and TRBJ2-7; 7 bases are shared with TRBD2. The V gene's germline CDR1 is SGHAT and CDR2 FQNNGV. The CDR3 sequence is 15 residues long. The V segment lost 7 bases and the J segment 5 bases; nucleotides outside the gene matches: 14. The CDR3 nucleotides read TGTGCCAGCACCGCAGCCTGGGGCGGGAGCCACGAGCAGTACTTC. Encoded protein: CASTAAWGGSHEQYF.

The chain combines TRBV19 with TRBJ1-1; 7 nucleotides agree with TRBD1. Germline CDR1 and CDR2: LNHDA and SQIVND (reference sequence). Germline trimming cut 7 bases from V and 4 bases from J; bases unmatched to any gene: 15. The CDR3 has 16 residues. CDR3 sequence reads: CASTTILQGLSTEAFF. CDR3 sequence (DNA): TGTGCCAGTACCACCATTTTACAGGGGTTGAGCACTGAAGCTTTCTTT.

The rearrangement uses TRBV5-1 and TRBJ2-1; TRBD2 matches 7 bases. With V trimmed by 4 bases and J by 6 bases, 10 bases remained unmatched. This CDR3 is 15 amino acids long. Germline V CDR1 and CDR2: SGHRS, YFSETQ. The CDR3 protein is CASSLPIPGGNEQFF. In DNA, the CDR3 is TGCGCCAGCAGCCTTCCGATCCCGGGGGGCAATGAGCAGTTCTTC. Full variable domain (outside the CDR3, taken from reference TRBV5-1 and TRBJ2-1): KAGVTQTPRYLIKTRGQQVTLSCSPISGHRSVSWYQQTPGQGLQFLFEYFSETQRNKGNFPGRFSGRQFSNSRSEMNVSTLELGDSALYLCASSLPIPGGNEQFFGPGTRLTVL.

The rearrangement links TRBV19 to TRBJ2-7; D is unresolved. The germline V and J ends were trimmed by 9 bases and 4 bases, with 25 bases remaining between them. Germline V CDR1 and CDR2: LNHDA, SQIVND (reference sequence). This CDR3 contains 16 residues. In nucleotides, the CDR3 is TGTGCCAGCCGTACAGTTCGAGCTGAGTGGTTATACGAGCAGTACTTC. It specifies CASRTVRAEWLYEQYF.

V is TRBV2 and J is TRBJ1-5, with D tentatively TRBD1 (5 bases). The CDR3 consists of 15 residues. Per germline, CDR1 SNHLY and CDR2 FYNNEI. V dropped 6 bases and J dropped 3 bases, with 15 bases sitting between them. The CDR3 protein is CASSPQGASNQPQHF. The CDR3 nucleotides read TGTGCCAGCAGCCCCCAAGGGGCTTCCAATCAGCCCCAGCATTTT.

The rearrangement uses TRBV25-1 and TRBJ2-7; TRBD2 is a possible D gene (6 bases). V shed 1 base and J shed 5 bases, with 18 bases lying between them. The germline gives CDR1 MGHDK, CDR2 SYGVNS. The CDR3 contains 16 residues. The CDR3 DNA reads TGTGCCAGCAGTGAATCGTTGGGAGGAGCCCCCAACGAGCAGTACTTC. This codes for CASSESLGGAPNEQYF.